One and the same sample provided the 29 T cell receptor beta chains below, sequenced in a study of shared clonotypes between healthy human individuals. Profiled with immunoSEQ multiplex PCR; TCRdb holds only in-frame clones, not every one. The sample has about 2.4 million clones; 93% are singletons. The source material was naive CD4+ T cells from PBMCs. The subset here: CD45RA+ positively selected. These receptors were obtained from a man between 18 and 35 years old in good health. Some clones in this sample may be carry-over from other donors' samples.

The rearrangement links TRBV15 to TRBJ2-7, with D possibly being TRBD1 or TRBD2 (6 bases each). V was pared by 2 bases and J by 0 bases, with 14 bases between. The length of the CDR3 is 16 residues. Per the germline V gene, CDR1 is LNHNV and CDR2 is YYDKDF (reference sequence). The CDR3 protein is CATSRPGGTSSYEQYF. CDR3 DNA sequence: TGTGCCACCAGCAGACCCGGCGGGACAAGCTCCTACGAGCAGTACTTC. Variable domain in full (rest from reference TRBV15 and TRBJ2-7): DAMVIQNPRYQVTQFGKPVTLSCSQTLNHNVMYWYQQKSSQAPKLLFHYYDKDFNNEADTPDNFQSRRPNTSFCFLDIRSPGLGDTAMYLCATSRPGGTSSYEQYFGPGTRLTVT.

This chain links TRBV6-5 with TRBJ1-6; D not certain. The V and J ends lost 7 bases and 8 bases respectively, with 18 bases between them. CDR1 is MNHEY, CDR2 SVGAGI, per germline. This CDR3 comprises 15 residues. CDR3 in DNA: TGTGCCAGCAACCGGAAGCCATCGGGTGATTCACCCCTCCACTTT. Amino acids: CASNRKPSGDSPLHF.

The rearrangement joins TRBV5-1 to TRBJ2-2, with 9 bases that match TRBD2. This CDR3 is built from 16 residues. With 5 bases clipped from V and 7 bases from J, the junction kept 12 bases outside the gene matches. Germline CDR1 and CDR2: SGHRS and YFSETQ. CDR3 protein: CASRVAGAVVIGELFF. CDR3 nucleotides: TGCGCCAGCAGAGTAGCGGGAGCGGTTGTAATCGGGGAGCTGTTTTTT.

This chain uses TRBV28 with TRBJ1-2; tentative D call: TRBD1 (5 bases). The CDR3 contains 12 residues. Germline V gene lookup returns CDR1 MDHEN and CDR2 SYDVKM. V was trimmed by 5 bases and J by 14 bases, leaving 18 bases between them. The CDR3 sequence: CASSPEWDSNTF. The DNA of the CDR3 is TGTGCCAGCAGTCCAGAATGGGACTCGAATACCTTC.

This clone has just a few counts. The chain has TRBV19 and TRBJ1-1, with D possibly being TRBD1 (5 bases). CDR1 is LNHDA, CDR2 SQIVND, per germline (reference sequence). CDR3 length equals 16 residues. The V end was cut by 1 base, the J end by 0 bases, with 12 bases between. CDR3 coding DNA: TGTGCCAGTAGTATAGGCGCAGGGCCTATGAACACTGAAGCTTTCTTT. Amino acid sequence: CASSIGAGPMNTEAFF. Drawing the rest from reference TRBV19 and TRBJ1-1, the complete variable domain is DGGITQSPKYLFRKEGQNVTLSCEQNLNHDAMYWYRQDPGQGLRLIYYSQIVNDFQKGDIAEGYSVSREKKESFPLTVTSAQKNPTAFYLCASSIGAGPMNTEAFFGQGTRLTVV.

The genes are TRBV5-5 and TRBJ2-7; D is undetermined. The CDR3 covers 16 residues. V was shortened by 0 bases and J by 6 bases, with 19 bases between the two germline ends. Germline V lookup: CDR1 SGHKS, CDR2 YYEKEE (reference sequence). The CDR3 DNA reads TGTGCCAGCAGCTTGGTTGGGGTTGGATCTCGAAGCGAGCAGTACTTC. It codes for CASSLVGVGSRSEQYF.

The rearrangement joins TRBV7-9 to TRBJ2-1, with 7 nucleotides matching TRBD2. Per the germline V gene, CDR1 is SEHNR and CDR2 is FQNEAQ (reference sequence). The CDR3 has 17 amino acids. V gave up 0 bases and J gave up 1 base; unmatched junction bases: 6. This chain's CDR3 is CASSLAGGPRSYNEQFF. DNA for the CDR3: TGTGCCAGCAGCTTAGCGGGAGGGCCGAGGTCCTACAATGAGCAGTTCTTC.

This rearrangement joins TRBV18 to TRBJ1-5, with a tentative D call TRBD1 (5 bases). Germline V gene data show CDR1 as KGHSH and CDR2 as LQKENI. This CDR3 comprises 15 residues. Trimming cost V 4 bases and J 5 bases, with 15 bases left between them. DNA of the CDR3: TGTGCCAGCTCACATTCCCGGGACGGCGATCAGCCCCAGCATTTT. It codes for CASSHSRDGDQPQHF.

The chain uses TRBV7-2 and TRBJ1-1; D remains ambiguous. The germline V and J ends were trimmed by 5 bases and 2 bases, with 12 bases remaining between them. CDR3 length equals 14 residues. Germline loops: CDR1 SGHTA, CDR2 FQGNSA. The CDR3 DNA reads TGTGCCAGCAGCAAGGACGGACTTAACACTGAAGCTTTCTTT. Residues: CASSKDGLNTEAFF.

CDR3 sequence (DNA): TGTGCCAGCAGCCAAGGTGGGACATATGAGCAGTTCTTC. Its translation: CASSQGGTYEQFF. V is TRBV14 and J is TRBJ2-1; maybe TRBD1 (6 bases). CDR1 SGHDN and CDR2 FVKESK come from the germline V gene. This CDR3 is 13 amino acids long. The V end lost 1 base, the J end lost 8 bases, and 9 bases lay between the germline ends.

The V and J genes are TRBV5-3 and TRBJ2-3, with 7 nucleotides matching TRBD2. TRBV5-3 is given ORF status, its function remaining uncertain. The CDR3 sequence is 15 residues long. The V gene end was trimmed by 4 bases and the J gene end by 0 bases; junction bases not matched to a gene: 5. For the CDR3, the DNA is TGTGCCAGAAGCCCGCCTAGCGGAAGCACAGATACGCAGTATTTT. Translated: CARSPPSGSTDTQYF.

The rearrangement joins TRBV7-8 to TRBJ1-1, with D hard to call. Trimming cost V 3 bases and J 6 bases, with 8 bases left between them. The CDR3 contains 12 residues. CDR1 is SGHVS, CDR2 FQNEAQ, per germline. Here the CDR3 DNA reads TGTGCCAGCAGCTTCAGCGGCGCTGAAGCTTTCTTT. Its protein product is CASSFSGAEAFF. Drawing the rest from reference TRBV7-8 and TRBJ1-1, the complete variable domain is GAGVSQSPRYKVAKRGQDVALRCDPISGHVSLFWYQQALGQGPEFLTYFQNEAQLDKSGLPSDRFFAERPEGSVSTLKIQRTQQEDSAVYLCASSFSGAEAFFGQGTRLTVV.

This clone was counted a few times. The chain recombines TRBV28 with TRBJ1-1; the D is unclear. This CDR3 comprises 16 residues. Germline V gene data show CDR1 as MDHEN and CDR2 as SYDVKM. Trimming stripped 1 base from V and 1 base from J, with 13 bases between. The CDR3 is CASSLSAGTRNTEAFF. CDR3 bases: TGTGCCAGCAGTTTATCTGCAGGAACGAGGAACACTGAAGCTTTCTTT. The full variable domain, its missing parts supplied by reference TRBV28 and TRBJ1-1, is DVKVTQSSRYLVKRTGEKVFLECVQDMDHENMFWYRQDPGLGLRLIYFSYDVKMKEKGDIPEGYSVSREKKERFSLILESASTNQTSMYLCASSLSAGTRNTEAFFGQGTRLTVV.

The chain recombines TRBV10-2 with TRBJ2-7, with D possibly being TRBD1 (8 bases). V lost 7 bases and J 6 bases, leaving 19 bases between the germline ends. Germline loops: CDR1 WSHSY, CDR2 SAAADI. CDR3 length: 14 amino acids. In DNA, the CDR3 is TGCGCCAGCAACTCACAGGGGGGACTAAGCGAGCAGTACTTC. Protein product: CASNSQGGLSEQYF.

V gene TRBV15 combines with J gene TRBJ1-5, with TRBD1 identical over 7 bases. In germline, CDR1 is LNHNV, CDR2 YYDKDF (reference sequence). CDR3 length: 18 amino acids. J lost 4 bases, V lost 0 bases, and 12 bases had no gene match. For the CDR3, the DNA is TGTGCCACCAGCAGAGATCCCGGAAAGGGGGCCTCGAATCAGCCCCAGCATTTT. As protein: CATSRDPGKGASNQPQHF.

The V call is TRBV28, the J call TRBJ1-4, with TRBD1 as a possible D gene (5 bases). The germline V gene has CDR1 MDHEN and CDR2 SYDVKM. Trimming took off 8 bases at V and 7 bases at J, with 8 bases between the two ends. This CDR3 spans 11 amino acids. CDR3 loop: CASQGGEKLFF. CDR3 nucleotides: TGTGCCAGCCAGGGCGGTGAAAAACTGTTTTTT.

The rearrangement joins TRBV30 to TRBJ1-6; D is possibly TRBD1 (5 bases). CDR3 size: 13 residues. The germline CDR1 and CDR2 sequences are GTSNPN and SVGIG (reference sequence). Trimming cost V 1 base and J 10 bases, with 11 bases left between them. The CDR3 sequence: CAWSAGRGSPLHF. In DNA form, the CDR3 reads TGTGCCTGGAGTGCAGGGCGGGGGTCACCCCTCCACTTT.

On this clone: The same CDR3 arises from other DNA sequences in this sample as well. CDR3 loop: CASSGTGDYEQYF. The CDR3 DNA sequence: TGTGCCAGCTCGGGGACAGGGGACTACGAGCAGTACTTC. The rearrangement uses TRBV18 and TRBJ2-7; TRBD1 agrees at 10 bases. CDR1 and CDR2 (germline): KGHSH, LQKENI. This CDR3 contains 13 residues. Trimming took 6 bases from V and 3 from J; bases not matched to a gene: 2.

This rearrangement joins TRBV6-5 to TRBJ2-1; D is perhaps TRBD2 (5 bases). This CDR3 contains 13 residues. The V gene's germline CDR1 is MNHEY and CDR2 SVGAGI. V lost 7 bases and J 9 bases, leaving 16 bases between the germline ends. The CDR3 spells CASKKGLLGEQFF. As DNA, the CDR3 is TGTGCCAGCAAAAAAGGACTTTTGGGTGAGCAGTTCTTC.

This clone was counted a single time. This chain joins TRBV7-2 and TRBJ1-2, with D unresolved. The CDR3 extends over 14 amino acids. V was shortened by 2 bases and J by 4 bases, with 11 bases between the two germline ends. Germline V gives CDR1 SGHTA, CDR2 FQGNSA. DNA for the CDR3: TGTGCCAGCAGCTTATCCTCAGGTACCTATGGCTACACCTTC. Translating it yields CASSLSSGTYGYTF.

The chain uses TRBV7-8 and TRBJ2-1, with a tentative D call TRBD1 (5 bases). This CDR3 contains 15 residues. V shed 3 bases and J shed 9 bases, with 18 bases lying between them. CDR1 is SGHVS and CDR2 is FQNEAQ in the germline V gene. CDR3 in amino acids: CASSFTIPGSGEQFF. CDR3 DNA sequence: TGTGCCAGCAGCTTCACGATACCAGGGTCGGGTGAGCAGTTCTTC.

V is TRBV28 and J is TRBJ1-2; weak D call: TRBD1 (5 bases). The germline CDR1 and CDR2 sequences are MDHEN and SYDVKM. This CDR3 is 15 amino acids long. The ends were cut back, 5 bases at V and 4 bases at J, with 17 bases in the middle. The CDR3 coding sequence is TGTGCCAGCAGTCCACCCCCAGGGTTGGTCTATGGCTACACCTTC. Amino acids: CASSPPPGLVYGYTF.

This CDR3 reads CASSRRRADTQYF. CDR3 bases: TGTGCCAGCAGTAGGAGGAGGGCAGATACGCAGTATTTT. The chain employs TRBV6-5 and TRBJ2-3; D might be TRBD2 (6 bases). CDR1 and CDR2 (germline): MNHEY, SVGAGI. Trimming cost V 5 bases and J 4 bases, with 10 bases left between them. This CDR3 is built from 13 residues.

The J gene is TRBJ2-6, the V gene TRBV10-1; D unresolved. The germline V gene has CDR1 WNHNN and CDR2 SYGVQD (reference sequence). CDR3 length: 13 residues. Trimming removed 5 bases from V and 2 bases from J, with 4 bases in between. This CDR3 is CASSNPGANVLTF. The CDR3 nucleotides read TGCGCCAGCAGTAACCCTGGGGCCAACGTCCTGACTTTC.

J is TRBJ2-5 and V is TRBV15; TRBD2 matches 12 bases. Germline CDR1 and CDR2: LNHNV and YYDKDF (reference sequence). This CDR3 has 18 amino acids. The V and J ends lost 0 bases and 5 bases, in that order; junction bases with no gene match: 10. The DNA of the CDR3 is TGTGCCACCAGCAGAGATAGAAGGGCTAGCGGGAGGGGGGAGACCCAGTACTTC. As protein: CATSRDRRASGRGETQYF.

The V call is TRBV10-3, the J call TRBJ2-3; 10 bases are a match to TRBD1. This CDR3 has 17 residues. The V gene end was trimmed by 4 bases and the J gene end by 4 bases; junction bases not matched to a gene: 11. The V gene's germline CDR1 is ENHRY and CDR2 SYGVKD. CDR3: CAISGGWGTGEADTQYF. The CDR3 DNA is TGTGCCATCAGTGGAGGGTGGGGGACAGGGGAGGCAGATACGCAGTATTTT.

This sequence joins TRBV20-1 and TRBJ2-7; D ambiguous. The germline V and J ends were trimmed by 6 bases and 4 bases, with 10 bases remaining between them. The CDR3 covers 11 residues. Per germline, CDR1 DFQATT and CDR2 SNEGSKA (reference sequence). CDR3 amino acids: CSAIEKYEQYF. The CDR3 DNA reads as TGCAGTGCAATAGAGAAATACGAGCAGTACTTC.

The rearrangement links TRBV19 to TRBJ1-1; TRBD1 agrees at 8 bases. Looked up from germline, CDR1 is LNHDA and CDR2 is SQIVND (reference sequence). There are 15 residues in the CDR3. V was pared by 4 bases and J by 10 bases, with 14 bases of the junction left unmatched. The DNA for the CDR3 is TGTGCCAGTAGTACTAACAGGGGGAGGTATTTCGGAGCTTTCTTT. Amino acid sequence: CASSTNRGRYFGAFF. The variable domain in full, completed from reference TRBV19 and TRBJ1-1, reads DGGITQSPKYLFRKEGQNVTLSCEQNLNHDAMYWYRQDPGQGLRLIYYSQIVNDFQKGDIAEGYSVSREKKESFPLTVTSAQKNPTAFYLCASSTNRGRYFGAFFGQGTRLTVV.

CDR3 bases: TGTGCCAGCAGTTACTCGTGGGTCAGGCACAATGAGCAGTTCTTC. As protein: CASSYSWVRHNEQFF. The rearrangement uses TRBV6-5 and TRBJ2-1; D not resolved. Trimming pared 0 bases from V and 5 bases from J, leaving 11 bases between. This CDR3 contains 15 residues. Germline CDR1 MNHEY, CDR2 SVGAGI.